This TCR beta chain emerged from a study of molecular identifiers for immune sequencing clone quantification. One entry per CDR3 protein results from TCRdb running MiXCR on the PCR reads. Of some 100,000 distinct CDR3 sequences in the sample, 15% to 20% were seen once. V shed 6 bases and J shed 7 bases, with 16 bases lying between them. CDR1 is MNHEY and CDR2 is SMNVEV in the germline V gene (reference sequence). The CDR3 is 13 amino acids. The V call is TRBV27, the J call TRBJ2-7; D gene unclear. The TCR originated in a human donor in good health. Some libraries in this study had Jurkat cell RNA spiked in. Material for sequencing was naive CD8+ T cells from blood, with Jurkat cell RNA spiked in. This sample's subset: FACS-sorted CD8+CD4-CCR7+CD45RA+ naive T cells. CDR3 sequence: CASRTDVVGEQYF. Written as DNA, the CDR3 is TGTGCCAGCAGAACCGACGTAGTGGGTGAGCAGTACTTC.